The entry that follows covers one TCR beta chain sequence. Its antigen is still unknown. TCRdb's table, derived via immunoSEQ multiplex PCR, lists solely in-frame clones and lacks some. This sample has roughly 100,000 clones, with approximately 89% found just once. The germline CDR1 and CDR2 sequences are KGHSH and LQKENI. This CDR3 is built from 14 residues. V dropped 2 bases and J dropped 3 bases, with 10 bases sitting between them. This record belongs to a study of T cell responses to AZD1222 COVID-19 vaccine. Overall study results and limits: Along spike, vaccine-associated CD4 TCRs were found throughout, with dominance at 160-218 and 743-854. Repertoire samples came only from after the peak T cell response. Vaccination with two AZD1222 doses was followed by a rise in Spike-specific TCR breadth and depth.

The source was peripheral blood, collected on day 0 of AZD1222 vaccination. This clonotype was sampled from an adult in good health. The J gene is TRBJ1-1, the V gene TRBV18; D gene unclear. DNA of the CDR3: TGTGCCAGCTCACCAGGGGTTGGTGACACTGAAGCTTTCTTT. Its translation is CASSPGVGDTEAFF.